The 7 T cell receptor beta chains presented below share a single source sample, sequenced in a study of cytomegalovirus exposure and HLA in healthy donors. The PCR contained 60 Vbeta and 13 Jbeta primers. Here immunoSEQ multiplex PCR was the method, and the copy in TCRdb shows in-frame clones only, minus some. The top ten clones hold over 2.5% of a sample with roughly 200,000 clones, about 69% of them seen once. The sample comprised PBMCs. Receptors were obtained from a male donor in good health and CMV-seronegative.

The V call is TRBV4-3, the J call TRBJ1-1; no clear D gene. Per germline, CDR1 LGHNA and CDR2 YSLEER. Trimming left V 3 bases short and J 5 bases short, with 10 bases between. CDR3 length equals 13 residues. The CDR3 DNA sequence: TGCGCCAGCAGCCAGGGAAGAGGGACTGAAGCTTTCTTT. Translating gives CASSQGRGTEAFF.

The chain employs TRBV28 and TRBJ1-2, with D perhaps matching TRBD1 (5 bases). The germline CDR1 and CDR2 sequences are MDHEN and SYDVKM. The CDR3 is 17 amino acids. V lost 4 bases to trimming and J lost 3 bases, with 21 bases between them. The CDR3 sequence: CASSSSDLGGRYYGYTF. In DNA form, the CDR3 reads TGTGCCAGCAGTTCATCAGACCTTGGGGGGAGGTACTATGGCTACACCTTC.

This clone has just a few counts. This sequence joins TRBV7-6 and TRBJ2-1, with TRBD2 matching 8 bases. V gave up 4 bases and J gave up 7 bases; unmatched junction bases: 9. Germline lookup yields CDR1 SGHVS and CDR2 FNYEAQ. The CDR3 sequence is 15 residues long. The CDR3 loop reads CASSSSGSSRNEQFF. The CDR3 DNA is TGTGCCAGCAGCTCAAGCGGGAGTAGTAGGAATGAGCAGTTCTTC.

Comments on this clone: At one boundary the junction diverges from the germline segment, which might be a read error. Here the CDR3 reads CSSRWGPEAFF. In nucleotides, the CDR3 is TGTTCCAGCAGATGGGGGCCTGAAGCTTTCTTT. The chain carries TRBV7-9 and TRBJ1-1, with D possibly TRBD1 on 6 matching bases. The length of the CDR3 is 11 residues. Germline CDR1 reads SEHNR; CDR2 reads FQNEAQ (reference sequence).

The CDR3 region has the DNA TGTGCTAGTGGCCTGACAGGGGGCATCAACGAGCAGTACTTC. It yields the protein CASGLTGGINEQYF. The V gene is TRBV12-5, the J gene TRBJ2-7; TRBD1 matches 10 bases. With 6 bases clipped from V and 5 bases from J, the junction kept 7 bases outside the gene matches. CDR3 length: 14 residues. Germline CDR1 and CDR2: LGHNT and FRNRAP.

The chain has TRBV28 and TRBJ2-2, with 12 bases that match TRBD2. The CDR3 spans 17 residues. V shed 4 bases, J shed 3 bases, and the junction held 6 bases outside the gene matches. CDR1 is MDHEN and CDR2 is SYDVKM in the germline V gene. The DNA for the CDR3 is TGTGCCAGCAGTTATGAAGGACTAGCGGGATACACCGGGGAGCTGTTTTTT. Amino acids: CASSYEGLAGYTGELFF.

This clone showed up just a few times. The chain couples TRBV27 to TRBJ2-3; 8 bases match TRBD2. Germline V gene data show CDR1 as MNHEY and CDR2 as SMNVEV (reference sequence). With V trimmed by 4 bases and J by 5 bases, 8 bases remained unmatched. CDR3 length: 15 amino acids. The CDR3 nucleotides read TGTGCCAGCAGTTCCCCGGGAGGGCCGGGAGATACGCAGTATTTT. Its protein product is CASSSPGGPGDTQYF.